One T cell receptor beta chain is described in this entry. Its antigen is unknown. This entry belongs to a study of blood T cells in healthy people across ages. Study results and caveats: Researchers deemed the diversity estimates from one million T cells underestimates.

Caucasian individuals from Russia who were healthy and aged 6 to 90 acted as donors. The study isolated at least 6.5 million PBMCs from each sample. With a J-beta primer mix and a sample-barcoded 5' primer, a second PCR ran roughly 7 to 11 cycles. One entry per CDR3 protein, called by TCRdb with MiXCR from the 5' RACE reads. The table lists 1,500,000 or so distinct CDR3 sequences, almost 60% of them singletons. The CDR3 has 15 amino acids. Germline CDR1 reads DFQATT; CDR2 reads SNEGSKA (reference sequence). V was clipped by 6 bases and J by 6 bases, with 20 bases between them. Sequencing used blood. The chain uses TRBV20-1 and TRBJ1-4; D is perhaps TRBD1 (6 bases). The clonotype was recovered from a man younger than 35 in good health. DNA for the CDR3: TGCAGTGCCCGGGGGGAAACAGGGCGTTATGAAAAACTGTTTTTT. Protein sequence: CSARGETGRYEKLFF.